The sequence of this TCR beta chain was determined in a study of early stage breast cancer tumors. On the study more broadly: Seven or eight ER+/PR+/HER2- tumors were invasive ductal; a few were invasive lobular.

Study-level findings and limits: Tumors had about 2.4-fold higher T cell density and higher clonality than adjacent normal breast tissue.

Of note for this clone: Its matching antigen is unknown.

Germline-derived CDR1 and CDR2 are MGHRA and YSYEKL. V gave up 6 bases and J gave up 3 bases; unmatched junction bases: 7. CDR3 length: 15 residues. TCRdb's copy holds only in-frame clones and misses some; the assay was immunoSEQ multiplex PCR. Of approximately 70,000 clones listed, about 85% are singletons. This receptor was identified in a person between 35 and 49 years old with breast cancer. The rearrangement uses TRBV4-1 and TRBJ2-7; TRBD1 agrees at 11 bases. What was sequenced was blood. In DNA form, the CDR3 reads TGCGCCAGCAGTCGAGCCGGGACAGGGGGCTACGAGCAGTACTTC. Encoded protein: CASSRAGTGGYEQYF.